Listed here is a single T cell receptor (beta chain). The CDR3 runs 12 residues. V gave up 4 bases and J gave up 7 bases, with 10 bases separating them. The method was immunoSEQ multiplex PCR; TCRdb's version includes in-frame clones alone and lacks a portion of them. This repertoire shows about 150,000 clones, approximately 94% found once; its top ten account for approximately 6.1%. The source of the sample is a study of control samples from healthy donors and cancer patients. The receptor's source is a man in his forties in good health. This sequence joins TRBV23-1 and TRBJ1-1; D gene uncertain. TRBV23-1 is an open reading frame whose function is uncertain. Sequencing was carried out using blood. The CDR3 spells CASSRLRGEAFF. The CDR3 DNA reads TGCGCCAGCAGTCGCCTCCGTGGTGAAGCTTTCTTT.